This T cell receptor beta chain was sequenced during a study of T-cell reconstitution after alpha-beta-depleted transplantation in children. The germline V gene has CDR1 SGHVS and CDR2 FQNEAQ. V lost 4 bases and J lost 0; bases outside the gene matches: 3. The CDR3 is made up of 16 amino acids. Unique molecular identifiers tagged the TCRbeta library. TCRdb re-analysed the PCR reads in MiXCR, keeping a single row per CDR3 protein. The sample has 190,000 or so distinct CDR3 sequences, 5% to 6.5% seen once; the top ten hold approximately 4.1%. This clonotype showed up many times. Its specificity is not known. Study results and limitations: Several hundred expanded graft clones reportedly were the source of alpha-beta T cells about two months after transplant.

This clonotype was sampled from a girl less than two years old with combined immunodeficiency, due to receive a stem cell transplant. The chain is built from TRBV7-8 and TRBJ2-3, with 11 bases lining up with TRBD2. The material was PBMCs, obtained before TCRalphabeta/CD19-depleted stem cell transplant. CDR3 DNA sequence: TGTGCCAGCAGCTATGGGACTAGCGGAAGCACAGATACGCAGTATTTT. Translated: CASSYGTSGSTDTQYF.